The rows below give T cell receptor beta chains drawn from one sample of a study of cytomegalovirus exposure and HLA in healthy donors. Profiled with immunoSEQ multiplex PCR; TCRdb holds only in-frame clones, not every one. The table has about 200,000 clones, 76% seen once; the top ten hold around 0.63%. The material sequenced was PBMCs. These receptors were collected from a man younger than 35 in good health and CMV-seronegative. CDR3s include the opening cysteine and the closing phenylalanine or tryptophan. The D gene is left open where the match is weak. Size tells how often a clone was seen (once, few, many) or the class of an expanded clone, and some rows leave it out.

j_gene | abundance | d_gene | v_gene | CDR3aa | CDR3nt
TRBJ1-4 | - | - | TRBV18 | CASSRGVQEKLFF | TGTGCCAGCTCACGGGGGGTTCAGGAAAAACTGTTTTTT
TRBJ2-7 | - | - | TRBV29-1 | CSVEGPGAYEQYF | TGCAGCGTTGAAGGGCCAGGGGCCTACGAGCAGTACTTC
TRBJ2-7 | - | TRBD1 | TRBV6-1 | CASILTGRGYEQYF | TGTGCCAGCATTCTGACAGGGAGAGGTTACGAGCAGTACTTC
TRBJ2-5 | - | TRBD1 | TRBV11-1 | CASSPGQYQETQYF | TGTGCCAGCAGCCCGGGACAGTACCAAGAGACCCAGTACTTC
TRBJ2-6 | few | - | TRBV7-9 | CASSNRTSGANVLTF | TGTGCCAGCAGCAACAGGACATCTGGGGCCAACGTCCTGACTTTC
TRBJ1-1 | few | - | TRBV5-3 | CARSPGPIFETEAFF | TGTGCCAGAAGCCCTGGTCCTATTTTCGAGACTGAAGCTTTCTTT
TRBJ1-2 | - | - | TRBV6-6 | CASSPIRDTSGYTF | TGTGCCAGCAGCCCGATCAGGGATACGAGTGGCTACACCTTC
TRBJ1-1 | once | TRBD1 | TRBV13 | CASNSQGGLMNTEAFF | TGTGCCAGCAATTCTCAAGGGGGCCTGATGAACACTGAAGCTTTCTTT
TRBJ2-5 | - | - | TRBV6-1 | CASRGGNQETQYF | TGTGCCAGCAGAGGAGGGAACCAAGAGACCCAGTACTTC
TRBJ1-2 | once | - | TRBV7-2 | CASSLERQSSSYTF | TGTGCCAGCAGCTTAGAGAGACAGAGTAGTAGCTACACCTTC
TRBJ2-1 | - | - | TRBV28 | CASSPTWRTDEQFF | TGTGCCAGCAGTCCCACCTGGAGGACAGATGAGCAGTTCTTC
TRBJ2-7 | - | TRBD1 | TRBV19 | CASSITGTGHYEQYF | TGTGCCAGTAGTATAACGGGGACAGGGCACTACGAGCAGTACTTC
TRBJ2-7 | - | - | TRBV5-1 | CASSSTGSYEQYF | TGCGCCAGCAGCTCCACAGGGTCCTACGAGCAGTACTTC
TRBJ2-7 | - | TRBD2 | TRBV9 | CASSPTSDLIYEQYF | TGTGCCAGCAGCCCCACTAGCGATCTCATCTACGAGCAGTACTTC
TRBJ2-3 | - | TRBD1 | TRBV7-9 | CASSTGARRTDTQYF | TGTGCCAGCAGCACAGGGGCCAGGAGGACAGATACGCAGTATTTT
TRBJ1-5 | - | - | TRBV2 | CASSSANPLSQPQHF | TGTGCCAGCAGCTCCGCTAACCCACTAAGTCAGCCCCAGCATTTT
TRBJ2-1 | - | TRBD2 | TRBV28 | CASSFAGTRSNEQFF | TGTGCCAGCAGTTTTGCTGGGACTAGAAGTAATGAGCAGTTCTTC
TRBJ2-2 | once | - | TRBV6-4 | CASSDGTRNTGELFF | TGTGCCAGCAGTGACGGGACAAGGAACACCGGGGAGCTGTTTTTT
TRBJ1-4 | - | TRBD1 | TRBV7-9 | CSSSLALDRVNEKLFF | TGTTCCAGCAGCTTAGCTCTGGACAGGGTAAATGAAAAACTGTTTTTT
TRBJ2-1 | once | TRBD2 | TRBV9 | CASSAGTSEYNEQFF | TGTGCCAGCAGCGCGGGGACTAGTGAATACAATGAGCAGTTCTTC
TRBJ2-7 | - | - | TRBV30 | CAWATGYEQYF | TGTGCCTGGGCTACAGGCTACGAGCAGTACTTC
TRBJ2-3 | - | TRBD2 | TRBV6-1 | CASSREVLAPDTQYF | TGTGCCAGCAGCCGGGAGGTACTAGCCCCAGATACGCAGTATTTT